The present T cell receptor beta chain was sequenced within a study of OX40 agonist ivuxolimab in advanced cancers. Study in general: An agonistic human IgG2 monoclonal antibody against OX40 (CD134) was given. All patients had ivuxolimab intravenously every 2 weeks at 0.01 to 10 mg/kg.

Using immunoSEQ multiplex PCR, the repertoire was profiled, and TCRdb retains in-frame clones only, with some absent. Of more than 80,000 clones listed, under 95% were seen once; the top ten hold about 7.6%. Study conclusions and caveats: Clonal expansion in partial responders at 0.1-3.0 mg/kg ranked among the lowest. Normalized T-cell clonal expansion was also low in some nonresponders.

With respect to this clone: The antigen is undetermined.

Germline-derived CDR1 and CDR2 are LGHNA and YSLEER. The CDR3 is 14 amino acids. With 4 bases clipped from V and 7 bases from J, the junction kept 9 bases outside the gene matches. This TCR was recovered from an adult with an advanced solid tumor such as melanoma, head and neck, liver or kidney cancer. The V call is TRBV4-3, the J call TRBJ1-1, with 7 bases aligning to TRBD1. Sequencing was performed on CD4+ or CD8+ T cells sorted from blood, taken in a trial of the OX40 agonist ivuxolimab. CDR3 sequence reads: CASSPGTAYIEAFF. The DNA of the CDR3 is TGCGCCAGCAGCCCCGGGACAGCCTACATTGAAGCTTTCTTT.